This T cell receptor (beta chain) derives from a study of blood T cell repertoires in COVID-19. Here immunoSEQ multiplex PCR was the method, and the copy in TCRdb shows in-frame clones only, minus some. The data show 110,000 or so clones, roughly 88% seen once. CDR1 is MNHEY and CDR2 is SVGAGI in the germline V gene. V lost 2 bases and J 2 bases, leaving 10 bases between the germline ends. The CDR3 is made up of 15 amino acids. This TCR was sampled from a woman in her 70s who had recovered from COVID-19. This chain connects TRBV6-5 to TRBJ2-1, with a weak D call TRBD2 (6 bases). The sequenced sample consisted of peripheral blood. CDR3 sequence reads: CASSYGRTPYNEQFF. The CDR3 DNA is TGTGCCAGCAGTTACGGGAGGACCCCCTACAATGAGCAGTTCTTC.